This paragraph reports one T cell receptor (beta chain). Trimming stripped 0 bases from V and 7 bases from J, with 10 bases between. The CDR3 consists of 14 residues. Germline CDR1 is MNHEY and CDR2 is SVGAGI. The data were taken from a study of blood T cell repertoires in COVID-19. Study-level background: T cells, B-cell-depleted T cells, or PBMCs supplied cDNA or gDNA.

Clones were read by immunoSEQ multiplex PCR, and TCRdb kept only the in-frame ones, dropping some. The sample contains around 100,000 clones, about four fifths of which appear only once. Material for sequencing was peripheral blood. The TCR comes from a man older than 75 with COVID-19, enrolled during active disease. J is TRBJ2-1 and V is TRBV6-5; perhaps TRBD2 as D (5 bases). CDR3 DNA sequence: TGTGCCAGCAGTTACTCTGGAACGGGGAATGAGCAGTTCTTC. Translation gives CASSYSGTGNEQFF.